The 16 T cell receptor beta chains given below trace back to one sample, sequenced in a study of T cells in Graves' hyperthyroidism and ophthalmopathy. From RNA transcripts, TCR beta CDR3 regions were amplified. Primed by the HTBI set, a first-round RT-PCR was run on the TCR CDR3. TCRdb re-analysed the multiplex PCR reads in MiXCR, keeping a single row per CDR3 protein. Here the sample spans some 270,000 distinct CDR3 sequences, about an eighth being singletons. The sequenced sample was blood. The receptors shown here come from a woman aged 30 to 39 with Graves' hyperthyroidism that later progressed to Graves' ophthalmopathy.

The chain recombines TRBV6-1 with TRBJ2-7; 8 nucleotides match TRBD2. After removal of 6 bases from V and 7 bases from J, the junction contained 8 bases not matched to a gene. The CDR3 contains 13 residues. Germline V gene lookup returns CDR1 MNHNS and CDR2 SASEGT. CDR3 in DNA: TGTGCCAGCAGAGCGGGAGCATCGGGAGAGCAGTACTTC. It is translated as CASRAGASGEQYF.

There are a few counts of this clonotype. This may be a read error, as it is one base from a much larger clone. The chain has TRBV20-1 and TRBJ2-7; D is unresolved. V was cut by 3 bases and J by 2 bases, with 11 bases left in between. This CDR3 contains 13 residues. From germline, CDR1 is DFQATT and CDR2 SNEGSKA (reference sequence). CDR3 amino acids: CSARISGTYEQYF. The DNA of the CDR3 is TGCAGTGCTAGGATCTCTGGGACCTACGAGCAGTACTTC.

There are many counts of this clonotype. DNA for the CDR3: TGCAGTGCTAGACCGCCTCCGGGACTAGCGGAGGAGACCCAGTACTTC. Its protein is CSARPPPGLAEETQYF. This chain links TRBV20-1 with TRBJ2-5; the match to TRBD2 covers 11 bases. CDR3 size: 16 residues. V was pared by 2 bases and J by 5 bases, with 10 bases of the junction left unmatched. Germline V gene lookup returns CDR1 DFQATT and CDR2 SNEGSKA (reference sequence).

The sample holds many counts of this clonotype. CDR3 DNA: TGTGCCAGCAGCTTAATGGGCGGGGCTAATGAAAAACTGTTTTTT. The encoded protein is CASSLMGGANEKLFF. J is TRBJ1-4 and V is TRBV7-2; D is ambiguous. The V and J ends lost 2 bases and 3 bases respectively, with 10 bases between them. In germline, CDR1 is SGHTA, CDR2 FQGNSA. The CDR3 covers 15 residues.

This clonotype was recorded at least ten times. This chain uses TRBV18 with TRBJ1-3; D is undetermined. The CDR3 length is 16 residues. V lost 6 bases and J lost 0, with 15 bases in between. Germline assignment: CDR1 KGHSH and CDR2 LQKENI. The CDR3 reads CASSFDDRGSGNTIYF. CDR3 coding DNA: TGTGCCAGCTCCTTCGATGATCGGGGCTCTGGAAACACCATATATTTT. Combining the CDR3 with reference TRBV18 and TRBJ1-3 gives the whole variable domain NAGVMQNPRHLVRRRGQEARLRCSPMKGHSHVYWYRQLPEEGLKFMVYLQKENIIDESGMPKERFSAEFPKEGPSILRIQQVVRGDSAAYFCASSFDDRGSGNTIYFGEGSWLTVV.

Ten or more counts support this clonotype. The chain has TRBV7-3 and TRBJ2-3, with no clear D. The CDR3 sequence is 15 residues long. The ends were cut back, 0 bases at V and 1 base at J, with 8 bases in the middle. The V gene's germline CDR1 is SGHTA and CDR2 FQGTGA. CDR3 nucleotide sequence: TGTGCCAGCAGCTTAACCGAACCAGGCACAGATACGCAGTATTTT. Translation gives CASSLTEPGTDTQYF.

This clonotype has only a few counts. This sequence joins TRBV20-1 and TRBJ2-7, with D perhaps matching TRBD1 (5 bases). CDR3 length: 18 amino acids. Trimming took off 0 bases at V and 0 bases at J, with 21 bases between the two ends. Germline V lookup: CDR1 DFQATT, CDR2 SNEGSKA (reference sequence). The CDR3 sequence is CSARDHGAIEPSSYEQYF. The DNA of the CDR3 is TGCAGTGCTAGAGATCATGGGGCTATAGAACCTAGCTCCTACGAGCAGTACTTC.

The rearrangement joins TRBV4-3 to TRBJ2-1; TRBD2 agrees at 8 bases. CDR3 length: 17 residues. Germline lookup yields CDR1 LGHNA and CDR2 YSLEER. V trimming: 0 bases; J trimming: 0 bases; junction bases outside the gene matches: 4. CDR3 loop: CASSQDGSGSSYNEQFF. CDR3 nucleotide sequence: TGCGCCAGCAGCCAAGATGGGAGCGGGAGCTCCTACAATGAGCAGTTCTTC.

In this sample, this clonotype turned up many times. The J gene is TRBJ2-7, the V gene TRBV6-2 or TRBV6-3; D perhaps matches TRBD1 (6 bases). Germline V gene lookup returns CDR1 MNHEY and CDR2 SVGEGT. This CDR3 spans 14 amino acids. V gave up 6 bases and J gave up 0 bases, with 12 bases separating them. CDR3 coding DNA: TGTGCCAGCAGAATGGACAGTGTCTCCTACGAGCAGTACTTC. Translation: CASRMDSVSYEQYF.

This clonotype has ten or more counts. V and J are TRBV7-3 and TRBJ2-2; D is uncertain. V lost 4 bases, J lost 6 bases, and 6 bases lay in between. Per the germline V gene, CDR1 is SGHTA and CDR2 is FQGTGA. The CDR3 totals 12 residues. The CDR3 reads CASSSVSGELFF. Written as DNA, the CDR3 is TGTGCCAGCAGCTCGGTTTCCGGGGAGCTGTTTTTT.

This clonotype was recorded many times. This chain connects TRBV7-8 to TRBJ2-5, with D perhaps TRBD1 or TRBD2 (6 bases each). The CDR3 is 15 amino acids. Germline assignment: CDR1 SGHVS and CDR2 FQNEAQ. V lost 9 bases, J lost 5 bases, and 22 bases lay in between. CDR3 amino acids: CASYGGRARGETQYF. CDR3 in DNA: TGTGCCAGTTACGGGGGCAGGGCTCGCGGGGAGACCCAGTACTTC.

This chain uses TRBV6-2 or TRBV6-3 with TRBJ2-5, with D possibly matching TRBD2 (6 bases). Trimming shortened V by 6 bases and J by 2 bases, and 13 bases separated the two germline ends. Germline CDR1 reads MNHEY; CDR2 reads SVGEGT. The CDR3 is made up of 14 amino acids. CDR3 sequence (DNA): TGTGCCAGCAGCCGGAGACTAGTACAAGAGACCCAGTACTTC. This translates into CASSRRLVQETQYF.

This clonotype was detected a few times. The genes are TRBV3-1 and TRBJ1-3; D gene unclear. V lost 5 bases, J lost 9 bases, and 11 bases lay in between. The CDR3 contains 12 residues. Germline lookup yields CDR1 LGHDT and CDR2 YNNKEL (reference sequence). CDR3: CASSSLVGTIYF. CDR3 in DNA: TGTGCCAGCAGCTCCCTGGTAGGCACCATATATTTT.

This clonotype was found many times. The V gene is TRBV28, the J gene TRBJ2-3; a weak D match, TRBD2 (5 bases). CDR1 MDHEN and CDR2 SYDVKM come from the germline V gene. The CDR3 spans 17 residues. Trimming removed 4 bases at V and 6 bases at J, with 23 bases between. The CDR3 is CASSSPRATRVKDTQYF. The CDR3 DNA reads as TGTGCCAGCAGTTCTCCGCGGGCCACCCGGGTTAAGGATACGCAGTATTTT.

The rearrangement joins TRBV7-8 to TRBJ2-1, with 15 bases fitting TRBD2. The germline gives CDR1 SGHVS, CDR2 FQNEAQ. This CDR3 spans 15 amino acids. With V trimmed by 6 bases and J by 6 bases, 3 bases remained unmatched. CDR3 sequence: CASRLGLAGGNEQFF. In DNA, the CDR3 is TGTGCCAGCAGACTGGGACTAGCGGGGGGCAATGAGCAGTTCTTC.

This clonotype was counted between two and nine times. Germline and junction disagree at one end, which may indicate a read error. J is TRBJ2-7 and V is TRBV13; D possibly corresponds to TRBD1 (5 bases). Germline V gene lookup returns CDR1 PRHDT and CDR2 FYEKMQ (reference sequence). The CDR3 spans 18 residues. Here the CDR3 reads CASSMDLVGVAGSYEQYF. DNA of the CDR3: TGCGCCAGCAGCATGGATCTCGTGGGTGTGGCAGGGTCCTACGAGCAGTACTTC.